A selection of T cell receptor beta chains follows, all from one sample in a study of blood T cell repertoires in COVID-19. Sequenced by immunoSEQ multiplex PCR; TCRdb stores in-frame clones only, minus some. This table holds approximately 220,000 clones, roughly 85% found once. The material sequenced was PBMCs or T cells enriched from blood (not recorded which). The receptors were gathered from a woman in her forties or fifties who had been exposed to COVID-19. Each CDR3 is given with its conserved first and last residue.

v_gene	j_gene	len	CDR3aa
TRBV12-3/TRBV12-4	TRBJ2-7	13	CASSLQGAYEQYF
TRBV12-5	TRBJ1-1	13	CASGRGQGTEAFF
TRBV24-1	TRBJ2-5	14	CATSDPSRGETQYF
TRBV24-1	TRBJ2-7	14	CATSLGRNGDEQYF
TRBV29-1	TRBJ1-4	13	CSVAGGPNEKLFF
TRBV5-4	TRBJ2-2	16	CASSLGTGRNTGELFF
TRBV6-5	TRBJ2-5	14	CASSTGLAQETQYF
TRBV25-1	TRBJ1-2	14	CASSEYSRSYGYTF
TRBV11-2	TRBJ1-1	14	CASSPTTGQTEAFF
TRBV14	TRBJ2-3	13	CASSQDLSGTQYF
TRBV18	TRBJ2-3	16	CASSPALLGGADTQYF
TRBV19	TRBJ1-3	14	CATKETGFGNTIYF
TRBV2	TRBJ1-2	14	CASSGRVLNYGYTF
TRBV29-1	TRBJ1-1	13	CSVIRQVNTEAFF
TRBV28	TRBJ2-7	15	CASRPGTASTYEQYF
TRBV4-1	TRBJ2-3	18	CASSQGLGDYIGTDTQYF
TRBV6-1	TRBJ1-5	17	CASSDRGRFYSNQPQHF
TRBV6-1	TRBJ2-1	15	CASSEEGQRYNEQFF
TRBV30	TRBJ1-2	15	CAWSPGTGQGDGYTF
TRBV11-2	TRBJ1-6	17	CASSLDRLGQRNSPLHF
TRBV7-6	TRBJ1-4	13	CASSAGAREKLFF
TRBV5-6	TRBJ2-1	15	CASSFRGPSYNEQFF
TRBV15	TRBJ1-4	17	CATSRGPVSATNEKLFF
TRBV5-1	TRBJ1-2	15	CASSLDRGREGGYTF
TRBV19	TRBJ2-7	16	CASSIALAGASYEQYF
TRBV7-9	TRBJ2-1	12	CASERQGSEQFF
TRBV5-1	TRBJ1-1	14	CASSWQALNTEAFF
TRBV7-2	TRBJ2-7	12	CASSLTSYEQYF
TRBV2	TRBJ1-6	15	CASRGVRGINSPLHF
TRBV6-6	TRBJ2-1	11	CASSFRSEQFF
TRBV19	TRBJ1-2	13	CASAGGEQGGYTF
TRBV4-3	TRBJ1-1	15	CASSQVLTGVTEAFF
TRBV5-4	TRBJ1-6	14	CASSLTPTGSPLHF
TRBV5-6	TRBJ2-1	14	CASSWDYLNNEQFF
TRBV10-1	TRBJ2-1	15	CASSEPGQGDNEQFF
TRBV29-1	TRBJ1-1	13	CSVRAGRGTEAFF
TRBV5-6	TRBJ1-1	16	CASSLYIRGVNTEAFF
TRBV6-2/TRBV6-3	TRBJ2-2	17	CASSYPSGGAHTGELFF
TRBV6-2/TRBV6-3	TRBJ2-1	14	CASSHGTSFNEQFF
TRBV14	TRBJ1-5	14	CASSQGGSNQPQHF
TRBV5-1	TRBJ1-3	17	CASSLAVQGGSGNTIYF
TRBV6-5	TRBJ2-7	14	CASSRSGGARQQYF
TRBV14	TRBJ1-1	12	CASSQDRVVAFF
TRBV10-3	TRBJ2-5	15	CAISDFGQRQETQYF
TRBV7-9	TRBJ2-5	15	CASSSTGGYQETQYF
TRBV5-4	TRBJ1-1	14	CASSPGLRGTEAFF